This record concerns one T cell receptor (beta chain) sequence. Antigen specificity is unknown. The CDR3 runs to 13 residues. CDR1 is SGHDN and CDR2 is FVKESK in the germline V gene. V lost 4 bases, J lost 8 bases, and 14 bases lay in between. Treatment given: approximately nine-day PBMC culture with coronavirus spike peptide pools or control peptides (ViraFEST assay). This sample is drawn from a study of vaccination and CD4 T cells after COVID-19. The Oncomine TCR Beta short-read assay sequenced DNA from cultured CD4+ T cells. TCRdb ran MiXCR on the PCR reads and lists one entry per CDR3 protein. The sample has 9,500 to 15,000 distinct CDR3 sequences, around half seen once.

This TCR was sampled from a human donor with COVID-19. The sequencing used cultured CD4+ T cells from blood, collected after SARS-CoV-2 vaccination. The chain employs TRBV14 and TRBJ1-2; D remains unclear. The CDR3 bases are TGTGCCAGCAGCCCCAGGTTGATAGGGGGCTACACCTTC. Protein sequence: CASSPRLIGGYTF.